This passage covers 22 T cell receptor beta chains from one sample sequenced in a study of T cell responses to AZD1222 COVID-19 vaccine. Sequenced by immunoSEQ multiplex PCR; TCRdb stores in-frame clones only, minus some. The data contain some 180,000 clones, approximately 92% of them singletons. Here the sequenced sample was peripheral blood, taken on day 0 of AZD1222 vaccination. These receptors all come from an adult in good health.

In nucleotides, the CDR3 is TGTGCCAGTAGTCCTTCAGGGGGAGGGATGCATTACAATGAGCAGTTCTTC. Translation: CASSPSGGGMHYNEQFF. V gene TRBV19 combines with J gene TRBJ2-1; D could derive from TRBD1 or TRBD2 (7 bases each). Trimming cost V 5 bases and J 4 bases, with 21 bases left between them. Germline V gene lookup returns CDR1 LNHDA and CDR2 SQIVND (reference sequence). The CDR3 runs to 17 residues.

The chain recombines TRBV29-1 with TRBJ1-2; 11 nucleotides match TRBD1. From germline, CDR1 is SQVTM and CDR2 ANQGSEA. The CDR3 sequence is 14 residues long. V dropped 4 bases and J dropped 8; count of bases not matched to a gene: 9. The CDR3 nucleotides are TGCAGCGTTGGATTTCTAGGGACAGGGGGAGGCTACACCTTC. Its protein is CSVGFLGTGGGYTF.

The rearrangement links TRBV9 to TRBJ1-1; D gene uncertain. CDR1 and CDR2 (germline): SGDLS, YYNGEE. This CDR3 contains 14 residues. V was pared by 0 bases and J by 1 base, with 7 bases between. The CDR3 region has the DNA TGTGCCAGCAGCGTAGGAGGGAGGAACACTGAAGCTTTCTTT. Its translation is CASSVGGRNTEAFF. Variable domain in full (rest from reference TRBV9 and TRBJ1-1): DSGVTQTPKHLITATGQRVTLRCSPRSGDLSVYWYQQSLDQGLQFLIQYYNGEERAKGNILERFSAQQFPDLHSELNLSSLELGDSALYFCASSVGGRNTEAFFGQGTRLTVV.

The chain carries TRBV19 and TRBJ1-6; 7 bases match TRBD1. Germline V CDR1 and CDR2: LNHDA, SQIVND (reference sequence). Trimming at V came to 4 bases and at J to 0 bases, leaving 6 bases not matched to a gene. CDR3 length equals 17 residues. The CDR3 DNA reads as TGTGCCAGTAGTAAACAGGGGTCGAGCTCCTATAATTCACCCCTCCACTTT. Its translation: CASSKQGSSSYNSPLHF.

DNA for the CDR3: TGTGCCAGCAGCCCGGACGGGAATCAGCCCCAGCATTTT. Protein: CASSPDGNQPQHF. The chain carries TRBV7-9 and TRBJ1-5; D ambiguous. The germline V gene has CDR1 SEHNR and CDR2 FQNEAQ (reference sequence). Trimming left V 5 bases short and J 4 bases short, with 9 bases between. The CDR3 extends over 13 amino acids.

This chain's CDR3 is CASSRSPSPRSGNTIYF. The CDR3 DNA is TGTGCCAGCAGCCGGTCACCAAGCCCACGGTCTGGAAACACCATATATTTT. J is TRBJ1-3 and V is TRBV4-2, with unresolved D. CDR1 and CDR2 from the germline V gene are LGHNA and YNFKEQ. The CDR3 extends over 17 amino acids. V was pared by 4 bases and J by 1 base, with 17 bases between.

The genes are TRBV27 and TRBJ2-7; no clear D. V was shortened by 2 bases and J by 2 bases, with 7 bases between the two germline ends. This CDR3 region has 13 residues. The germline V gene has CDR1 MNHEY and CDR2 SMNVEV (reference sequence). This chain's CDR3 is CASSLGPPYEQYF. Here the CDR3 DNA reads TGTGCCAGCAGTTTAGGACCGCCCTACGAGCAGTACTTC.

V is TRBV14 and J is TRBJ1-4, with TRBD1 as a possible D gene (5 bases). Germline V gives CDR1 SGHDN, CDR2 FVKESK. This CDR3 region has 16 residues. The V end was cut by 0 bases, the J end by 8 bases, with 16 bases between. The CDR3 DNA reads as TGTGCCAGCAGCCAAGAAGCCGGGACGCATAGGGAAAAACTGTTTTTT. It codes for CASSQEAGTHREKLFF.

The chain has TRBV10-1 and TRBJ2-7, with D perhaps matching TRBD1 (6 bases). Germline lookup yields CDR1 WNHNN and CDR2 SYGVQD (reference sequence). V lost 6 bases and J 3 bases, leaving 15 bases between the germline ends. The CDR3 is made up of 14 amino acids. CDR3 DNA: TGCGCCAGCAGCCTCGAACAGGGCAACTACGAGCAGTACTTC. Protein product: CASSLEQGNYEQYF.

The chain has TRBV27 and TRBJ2-4; D remains unclear. V dropped 4 bases and J dropped 0 bases, with 4 bases sitting between them. The CDR3 totals 13 residues. Germline loops: CDR1 MNHEY, CDR2 SMNVEV (reference sequence). The CDR3, as DNA: TGTGCCAGCAGTTCCCTAGCCAAAAACATTCAGTACTTC. Amino acid sequence: CASSSLAKNIQYF.

The V call is TRBV25-1, the J call TRBJ2-3; no clear D gene. The V gene's germline CDR1 is MGHDK and CDR2 SYGVNS. The CDR3 has 16 amino acids. Between the trimmed V and J ends, which lost 1 base and 2 bases, there was a span of 13 bases. For the CDR3, the DNA is TGTGCCAGCAGTGAATTACCAGTTTCGATCACAGATACGCAGTATTTT. This gives the protein CASSELPVSITDTQYF.

This clone has only one observation. The genes are TRBV4-1 and TRBJ1-1; tentatively, D is TRBD1 (5 bases). The CDR3 is 17 residues long. Per the germline V gene, CDR1 is MGHRA and CDR2 is YSYEKL. V lost 1 base and J lost 1, with 16 bases in between. CDR3 bases: TGCGCCAGCAGCCAAGTTGGGCTCGGGACTGGGAACACTGAAGCTTTCTTT. It codes for CASSQVGLGTGNTEAFF.

The CDR3: CASSVEGEMVLFKQYF. CDR3 in DNA: TGTGCCAGCAGCGTAGAGGGCGAGATGGTCCTGTTTAAGCAGTACTTC. The rearrangement links TRBV9 to TRBJ2-7, with no clear D. Germline V gene sequence: CDR1 SGDLS, CDR2 YYNGEE. CDR3 length equals 16 residues. V lost 0 bases to trimming and J lost 8 bases, with 21 bases between them. Looking up the rest from reference TRBV9 and TRBJ2-7 gives the full variable domain: DSGVTQTPKHLITATGQRVTLRCSPRSGDLSVYWYQQSLDQGLQFLIQYYNGEERAKGNILERFSAQQFPDLHSELNLSSLELGDSALYFCASSVEGEMVLFKQYFGPGTRLTVT.

The chain couples TRBV30 to TRBJ1-1; D is unclear. CDR1 and CDR2 from the germline V gene are GTSNPN and SVGIG (reference sequence). The V gene lost 5 bases and the J gene lost 11 bases, with 21 bases spanning the gap. The CDR3 has 13 amino acids. In DNA form, the CDR3 reads TGTGCCTGGCGCACCGGGCCCAAGCTAGGGGCTTTCTTT. Protein product: CAWRTGPKLGAFF.

The chain employs TRBV19 and TRBJ2-3; D uncertain. The CDR3 is 14 residues long. The germline V gene has CDR1 LNHDA and CDR2 SQIVND (reference sequence). With 3 bases removed from V and 2 bases from J, the gap between germline ends came to 9 bases. The CDR3 is CASSIKQITDTQYF. CDR3 bases: TGTGCCAGTAGTATCAAACAGATCACAGATACGCAGTATTTT.

The chain uses TRBV27 and TRBJ1-2; D not certain. V was pared by 3 bases and J by 3 bases, with 8 bases between. The CDR3 runs 13 residues. The germline gives CDR1 MNHEY, CDR2 SMNVEV (reference sequence). CDR3 in DNA: TGTGCCAGCAGTTTGGGCACAGACTATGGCTACACCTTC. Its translation: CASSLGTDYGYTF.

The chain is built from TRBV25-1 and TRBJ2-7; possible D gene TRBD1, 5 bases. The CDR3 is made up of 15 amino acids. Germline assignment: CDR1 MGHDK and CDR2 SYGVNS. Trimming took 7 bases from V and 0 from J, leaving 16 bases between them. The CDR3 protein is CASTSGGAISYEQYF. CDR3 sequence (DNA): TGTGCCAGCACTTCAGGTGGGGCCATCTCCTACGAGCAGTACTTC.

The chain is built from TRBV6-4 and TRBJ2-7; 8 bases are shared with TRBD1. The V segment lost 5 bases and the J segment 0 bases; nucleotides outside the gene matches: 3. This CDR3 has 14 residues. Germline V gene data show CDR1 as MRHNA and CDR2 as SNTAGT. CDR3 sequence reads: CASSRTGNSYEQYF. For the CDR3, the DNA is TGTGCCAGCAGTCGGACAGGGAACTCCTACGAGCAGTACTTC.

V is TRBV4-1 and J is TRBJ1-2, with 10 nucleotides matching TRBD1. The germline CDR1 and CDR2 sequences are MGHRA and YSYEKL. This CDR3 spans 14 amino acids. V dropped 5 bases and J dropped 6; count of bases not matched to a gene: 6. The CDR3 nucleotides are TGCGCCAGCAGCTCCAGGACAGGGGGTAATGGCTACACCTTC. Its protein is CASSSRTGGNGYTF.

The chain employs TRBV10-3 and TRBJ2-2; tentatively, D is TRBD2 (7 bases). Trimming took 6 bases from V and 7 from J, leaving 15 bases between them. Looked up from germline, CDR1 is ENHRY and CDR2 is SYGVKD. There are 14 residues in the CDR3. The CDR3 DNA is TGTGCCATCAGGGGGGCGGGAGACGTCGGGGAGCTGTTTTTT. As protein: CAIRGAGDVGELFF.

This chain links TRBV24-1 with TRBJ2-1, with TRBD2 identical over 15 bases. Germline assignment: CDR1 KGHDR and CDR2 SFDVKD. J was trimmed by 6 bases and V by 5 bases; bases with no gene match: 7. The CDR3 has 17 amino acids. CDR3 nucleotides: TGTGCCACCAGTGGCGCGGCGGGACTAGCGGGAGGCAATGAGCAGTTCTTC. Residues: CATSGAAGLAGGNEQFF.

This clone was seen just once. The genes are TRBV5-6 and TRBJ1-4; maybe TRBD1 (6 bases). Germline CDR1 SGHDT, CDR2 YYEEEE. The V gene lost 0 bases and the J gene lost 3 bases, with 9 bases spanning the gap. This CDR3 is 15 amino acids long. The CDR3 region has the DNA TGTGCCAGCAGCTTGGTGGGGGGCCCTAATGAAAAACTGTTTTTT. Translating gives CASSLVGGPNEKLFF.